One and the same sample provided the 12 T cell receptor beta chains below, sequenced in a study of T cells in Graves' hyperthyroidism and ophthalmopathy. Template material for amplifying TCR beta CDR3 regions consisted of RNA transcripts. The HTBI primer set was used in a first-round RT-PCR of the TCR CDR3. TCRdb called the multiplex PCR reads again in MiXCR, with one record for every CDR3 protein. The table has 350,000 to 500,000 distinct CDR3 sequences, roughly 13% seen once. The sample was blood. The receptors here all came from a woman under 30 with Graves' hyperthyroidism.

This clonotype came up many times. This chain joins TRBV12-5 and TRBJ2-1; tentative D call: TRBD1 (5 bases). The CDR3 is 12 amino acids. Germline-derived CDR1 and CDR2 are LGHNT and FRNRAP. V lost 8 bases and J lost 8, with 13 bases in between. The CDR3 nucleotides are TGTGCTAGTAAGGGGTTTGATGATGAGCAGTTCTTC. Amino acids: CASKGFDDEQFF.

This clonotype was detected only a few times. The chain is built from TRBV4-3 and TRBJ2-1; a weak D match, TRBD2 (5 bases). The V gene lost 0 bases and the J gene lost 4 bases, with 13 bases spanning the gap. CDR1 is LGHNA and CDR2 is YSLEER in the germline V gene. This CDR3 spans 16 amino acids. CDR3 region: CASSQDPASTYNEQFF. In nucleotides, the CDR3 is TGCGCCAGCAGCCAAGATCCGGCTAGCACGTACAATGAGCAGTTCTTC.

At least ten counts were recorded for this clonotype. V usage is TRBV7-3 and J usage is TRBJ1-2, with D perhaps TRBD1 (6 bases). Germline V lookup: CDR1 SGHTA, CDR2 FQGTGA. The CDR3 consists of 13 residues. V lost 5 bases and J 1 base, leaving 8 bases between the germline ends. CDR3 sequence: CASSVDSNYGYTF. The DNA for the CDR3 is TGTGCCAGCAGCGTGGACAGTAACTATGGCTACACCTTC.

This clonotype was recorded many times. J is TRBJ1-2 and V is TRBV6-1; 12 positions match TRBD1. The CDR3 has 16 amino acids. Looked up from germline, CDR1 is MNHNS and CDR2 is SASEGT. V dropped 6 bases and J dropped 3; count of bases not matched to a gene: 8. The CDR3 DNA reads as TGTGCCAGCAGCCGGGACAGGGGGCCTACTTACTATGGCTACACCTTC. Translation gives CASSRDRGPTYYGYTF.

In this sample, this clonotype turned up many times. The chain has TRBV28 and TRBJ1-1; no firm D call. Germline values: CDR1 MDHEN, CDR2 SYDVKM. There are 15 residues in the CDR3. V was clipped by 4 bases and J by 2 bases, with 14 bases between them. The CDR3 nucleotides are TGTGCCAGCAGTTCCCCCCTGGGGTATAACACTGAAGCTTTCTTT. Translating it yields CASSSPLGYNTEAFF.

This sequence joins TRBV4-1 and TRBJ2-1; D tentatively fits TRBD1 or TRBD2 (5 bases each). The CDR3 has 17 residues. The germline V gene encodes CDR1 MGHRA and CDR2 YSYEKL. Trimming removed 4 bases from V and 0 bases from J, with 16 bases in between. The CDR3 nucleotides are TGCGCCAGCAGCCTACGGACTCAGGGATTCTCCTACAATGAGCAGTTCTTC. Translated, it gives CASSLRTQGFSYNEQFF.

This clonotype was seen a handful of times. The chain combines TRBV4-3 with TRBJ2-1; 11 nucleotides match TRBD1. The ends lost 2 bases at V and 4 bases at J; junction bases unmatched: 4. The CDR3 spans 16 residues. Germline V gives CDR1 LGHNA, CDR2 YSLEER. The CDR3 here is CASSQKGTGGYNEQFF. Written as DNA, the CDR3 is TGCGCCAGCAGCCAAAAAGGGACAGGGGGGTACAATGAGCAGTTCTTC.

This clonotype was recorded at least ten times. The chain employs TRBV7-2 and TRBJ2-3; D uncertain. V shed 5 bases and J shed 4 bases, with 4 bases lying between them. Germline V lookup: CDR1 SGHTA, CDR2 FQGNSA. The CDR3 runs 11 residues. CDR3 bases: TGTGCCAGCAGCCACTCAGATACGCAGTATTTT. The encoded protein is CASSHSDTQYF. Filled out from reference TRBV7-2 and TRBJ2-3, the complete variable domain reads GAGVSQSPSNKVTEKGKDVELRCDPISGHTALYWYRQSLGQGLEFLIYFQGNSAPDKSGLPSDRFSAERTGGSVSTLTIQRTQQEDSAVYLCASSHSDTQYFGPGTRLTVL.

Only a few counts were recorded for this clonotype. The rearrangement joins TRBV5-5 to TRBJ2-7; 11 bases match TRBD2. CDR3 size: 15 residues. CDR1 is SGHKS, CDR2 YYEKEE, per germline (reference sequence). V shed 4 bases, J shed 0 bases, and the junction held 3 bases outside the gene matches. The CDR3 here is CASSGGLADSYEQYF. The CDR3 nucleotides are TGTGCCAGCAGCGGGGGACTAGCGGACTCCTACGAGCAGTACTTC.

Remarks on this clonotype: One base away lies a much larger clone, so this may be a sequencing read error. CDR3 residues: CASSEGWGTITGELFF. In nucleotides, the CDR3 is TGTGCCAGCAGTGAAGGTTGGGGCACTATCACCGGGGAGCTGTTTTTT. This chain connects TRBV6-1 to TRBJ2-2, with TRBD1 as a possible D gene (5 bases). CDR3 length equals 16 residues. Germline V gene lookup returns CDR1 MNHNS and CDR2 SASEGT. Trimming pared 1 base from V and 4 bases from J, leaving 13 bases between.

This clonotype came up a few times. The chain links TRBV20-1 to TRBJ2-7, with 8 bases aligning to TRBD1. After removal of 3 bases from V and 6 bases from J, the junction contained 13 bases not matched to a gene. The CDR3 is 15 residues long. Per the germline V gene, CDR1 is DFQATT and CDR2 is SNEGSKA (reference sequence). As DNA, the CDR3 is TGCAGTGCTAGTAAGGGAAGCAGGGGGCATGGCGAGCAGTACTTC. This encodes CSASKGSRGHGEQYF.

This clonotype was detected ten times or more. This chain uses TRBV5-6 with TRBJ2-1; TRBD2 aligns across 7 bases. Germline CDR1 SGHDT, CDR2 YYEEEE. With 4 bases clipped from V and 4 bases from J, the junction kept 2 bases outside the gene matches. This CDR3 region has 13 residues. The CDR3 sequence: CASSVGGYNEQFF. CDR3 DNA sequence: TGTGCCAGCAGCGTCGGGGGGTACAATGAGCAGTTCTTC.